These T cell receptor beta chains were read from a single sample in a study of blood T cell repertoires in COVID-19. TCRdb's table, derived via immunoSEQ multiplex PCR, lists solely in-frame clones and lacks some. The repertoire holds 10,000 to 15,000 clones, with approximately 82% as singletons. The sequenced sample consisted of peripheral blood. These receptors were obtained from a human donor in a cohort sampled during active COVID-19. CDR3s include the opening cysteine and the closing phenylalanine or tryptophan. The D gene is left open where the match is weak. Clone size is stated in some rows and not others, as once, few, many or a class when expanded.

j_call v_call d_call clone_size cdr3_nt cdr3_aa
TRBJ1-2 TRBV7-8 TRBD1 few TGTGCCAGCAGCCAGGACAGGGCTGATGGCTACACCTTC CASSQDRADGYTF
TRBJ1-6 TRBV7-9 TRBD1 NA TGTGCCAGCAGCACATCCGGGACAGGGAGTTATTCACCCCTCCACTTT CASSTSGTGSYSPLHF
TRBJ2-7 TRBV3-1/TRBV3-2 TRBD1 NA TGTGCCAGCAGCCCCGATGGGGACAGGGGATCCTACGAGCAGTACTTC CASSPDGDRGSYEQYF
TRBJ1-1 TRBV30 NA NA TGTGCCTGGAGTGTAACGGGCAGGGCCTTTGAAGCTTTCTTT CAWSVTGRAFEAFF
TRBJ2-7 TRBV24-1 NA NA TGTGCCACCAGTGATTCCTGTCACCCGCGCTACGAGCAGTACTTC CATSDSCHPRYEQYF
TRBJ2-7 TRBV6-5 NA NA TGTGCCAGCAGTACTGCAGGCTACGAGCAGTACTTC CASSTAGYEQYF
TRBJ2-3 TRBV5-1 TRBD2 NA TGCGCCAGCAGCTCCACCGGGGGGGGGTCAGATACGCAGTATTTT CASSSTGGGSDTQYF
TRBJ2-1 TRBV6-5 TRBD2 NA TGTGCCAGCAGCCCACTAGCGGGGGACAATGAGCAGTTCTTC CASSPLAGDNEQFF
TRBJ2-4 TRBV6-2/TRBV6-3 TRBD2 NA TGTGCCAGCAGTTACGGCGGGGGAGGCATTCAGTACTTC CASSYGGGGIQYF
TRBJ1-2 TRBV5-1 NA NA TGCGCCAGCAGCACGTTGACAGGCAGCTATGGCTACACCTTC CASSTLTGSYGYTF
TRBJ2-3 TRBV7-9 TRBD2 NA TGTGCCAGCAGCTTAGGCCTAGCGGGGGGGAGTGATACGCAGTATTTT CASSLGLAGGSDTQYF
TRBJ2-7 TRBV9 TRBD1 NA TGTGCCAGCAGCACAGGACAGGGGTCTCCATCCTACGAGCAGTACTTC CASSTGQGSPSYEQYF
TRBJ1-2 TRBV6-5 TRBD1 NA TGTGCCAGCAGGTACCAGGGGGGACCAAACTATGGCTACACCTTC CASRYQGGPNYGYTF
TRBJ2-3 TRBV2 TRBD1 NA TGTGCCAGCAGTGGACAGGGGGGCACAGATACGCAGTATTTT CASSGQGGTDTQYF
TRBJ2-3 TRBV19 TRBD2 NA TGTGCCAGTAGTTGGACTAGCGGTGGAAAAGATACGCAGTATTTT CASSWTSGGKDTQYF
TRBJ1-2 TRBV5-5 TRBD1 NA TGTGCCAGCAGCTCTAGGGGGCAAGGGTATGGCTACACCTTC CASSSRGQGYGYTF
TRBJ2-2 TRBV9 TRBD1 NA TGTGCCAGCAGCCCGAAGGGGACAGGATCGACCGGGGAGCTGTTTTTT CASSPKGTGSTGELFF
TRBJ1-2 TRBV7-9 TRBD1 NA TGTGCCAGCAGCTCCCCCGGGACAGCCCGGGACTACACCTTC CASSSPGTARDYTF
TRBJ1-2 TRBV4-1 NA few TGCGCCAGCAGCCAGCAAAGAGAGGCGATGGGCTATGGCTACACCTTC CASSQQREAMGYGYTF
TRBJ2-7 TRBV28 NA NA TGTGCCAGCAGCCCGCGGACAGCATCAGCCTCCTACGAGCAGTACTTC CASSPRTASASYEQYF
TRBJ2-2 TRBV6-5 TRBD1 NA TGTGCCAGCGTTGACAGGGGGCGATACACCGGGGAGCTGTTTTTT CASVDRGRYTGELFF
TRBJ1-1 TRBV5-1 TRBD1 NA TGCGCCAGCAGCACACGGGACAGGGGGCCAGCTTTCTTT CASSTRDRGPAFF
TRBJ2-1 TRBV7-2 TRBD2 NA TGTGCCAGCAGCATCCGGACTAGCGGGGGGGTGAATGAGCAGTTCTTC CASSIRTSGGVNEQFF
TRBJ1-4 TRBV7-2 TRBD1 NA TGTGCCAGCAGCGCGGACACGGACAGGGATGAAAAACTGTTTTTT CASSADTDRDEKLFF
TRBJ1-1 TRBV9 NA NA TGTGCCAGCAGCCCCACCGCTATGAACACTGAAGCTTTCTTT CASSPTAMNTEAFF
TRBJ1-2 TRBV30 NA NA TGTGCCTGGAGAAGGGGACCGGGGGGCCATGGCTACACCTTC CAWRRGPGGHGYTF
TRBJ1-5 TRBV6-5 NA NA TGTGCCAGCAGTTACGGGCAACATAGCAATCAGCCCCAGCATTTT CASSYGQHSNQPQHF
TRBJ2-2 TRBV4-1 TRBD2 NA TGCGCCAGCAGCCAAGAGCATGCGGGGGGGCCGGGCACCGGGGAGCTGTTTTTT CASSQEHAGGPGTGELFF
TRBJ2-4 TRBV24-1 TRBD2 NA TGTGCCACCAGTGAGCGGGGGACCGGCGGTGACATTCAGTACTTC CATSERGTGGDIQYF
TRBJ1-4 TRBV4-1 TRBD1 NA TGCGCCAGCAGCCACCCCGGCGGACAGGGAGATGAAAAACTGTTTTTT CASSHPGGQGDEKLFF
TRBJ2-7 TRBV6-5 NA NA TGTGCCAGCAGAAACCGGGCCTCCCTGCGGGCCGAGCAGTACTTC CASRNRASLRAEQYF
TRBJ1-2 TRBV9 NA NA TGTGCCAGCAGCGTAGGAGGGTGGGGTCAGGGCTACACCTTC CASSVGGWGQGYTF
TRBJ1-1 TRBV6-5 NA NA TGTGCCAGCAGTCCATGGAGGCGCGGGACTGAAGCTTTCTTT CASSPWRRGTEAFF
TRBJ2-3 TRBV30 TRBD1 NA TGTGCCTGGAGCGGACAGGGCGCAGATACGCAGTATTTT CAWSGQGADTQYF
TRBJ1-1 TRBV5-1 TRBD1 NA TGCGCCAGCAGCTCTGGACAGGGATCGAACACTGAAGCTTTCTTT CASSSGQGSNTEAFF
TRBJ1-1 TRBV30 NA NA TGTGCCTGGGGTCTCGGGGGGGACACTGAAGCTTTCTTT CAWGLGGDTEAFF
TRBJ2-5 TRBV3-1/TRBV3-2 TRBD2 NA TGTGCCAGCAGCCGAACCGGACTAGGAGTGACCCAGTACTTC CASSRTGLGVTQYF
TRBJ1-2 TRBV27 NA few TGTGCCAGCAGTTTCTCCAGGGACTATGGCTACACCTTC CASSFSRDYGYTF
TRBJ2-1 TRBV6-5 NA NA TGTGCCAGCAGTCGACAGGTCGGCGAGCAGTTCTTC CASSRQVGEQFF
TRBJ1-4 TRBV28 TRBD1 NA TGTGCCAGCTCCGGACAGGGGAGGGAAAAACTGTTTTTT CASSGQGREKLFF
TRBJ1-3 TRBV6-5 NA NA TGTGCCAGCAGTCCCCGGAGTGTGGGAAACACCATATATTTT CASSPRSVGNTIYF
TRBJ1-1 TRBV6-5 TRBD1 medium-sized TGTGCCAGCAGTTACACGGGACAGGGGGTTGAAGCTTTCTTT CASSYTGQGVEAFF
TRBJ2-3 TRBV7-2 TRBD2 once TGTGCCAGCAGCTCCCTCGGGACTAGCGGGGGAAGGACGCAGTATTTT CASSSLGTSGGRTQYF
TRBJ1-2 TRBV6-1 TRBD1 NA TGTGCCAGCAGGGAAGACAGGGGAGGCTCTAACTATGGCTACACCTTC CASREDRGGSNYGYTF
TRBJ1-6 TRBV6-1 NA NA TGTGCCAGCAGTGAATTATTCACAGGGAGTAATTCACCCCTCCACTTT CASSELFTGSNSPLHF
TRBJ2-7 TRBV28 TRBD2 NA TGTGCCAGCAACCTGGGGGGGTGGTACGAGCAGTACTTC CASNLGGWYEQYF
TRBJ2-3 TRBV7-6 TRBD2 NA TGTGCCAGCAGCTTGGGCGGGGGGGAAACAGATACGCAGTATTTT CASSLGGGETDTQYF
TRBJ2-5 TRBV2 TRBD2 NA TGTGCCAGCACCGGACTAGCGGGGGTCGGGGAGACCCAGTACTTC CASTGLAGVGETQYF
TRBJ2-7 TRBV6-1 NA NA TGTGCCAGCAGTGAGGTGCGGGGGCCGCCCTACGAGCAGTACTTC CASSEVRGPPYEQYF